A selection of T cell receptor beta chains follows, all from one sample in a study of cytomegalovirus exposure and HLA in healthy donors. Data came from immunoSEQ multiplex PCR; TCRdb stores just in-frame clones and leaves some out. This table has some 130,000 clones, approximately 84% appearing once. The source material was PBMCs. The receptors were sampled from a man aged 25-45 years in good health and CMV-seropositive. The CDR3 runs from the conserved cysteine through the conserved F or W. D genes are given only for firm matches. Size is omitted from some rows. Given values are once, few, many or a class for expanded clones.

.,TRBD2,TRBJ2-7,TRBV2,CASSEPTTTSGIYEQYF,TGTGCCAGCAGTGAACCTACTACCACTAGCGGGATTTACGAGCAGTACTTC
.,TRBD1,TRBJ2-7,TRBV6-6,CASSYYSGQGGEQYF,TGTGCCAGCAGTTACTATTCGGGACAGGGAGGCGAGCAGTACTTC
.,.,TRBJ2-1,TRBV2,CASRLVFSANEQFF,TGTGCCAGCAGGCTAGTTTTTAGCGCCAATGAGCAGTTCTTC
once,.,TRBJ2-7,TRBV21-1,CASSKGWTGDEAEQYF,TGTGCCAGCAGCAAAGGATGGACAGGGGACGAGGCCGAGCAGTACTTC
.,TRBD2,TRBJ2-7,TRBV7-2,CASSRTSGTHEQYF,TGTGCCAGCAGTCGGACTAGCGGGACCCACGAGCAGTACTTC
once,TRBD2,TRBJ2-7,TRBV7-8,CASSSHSGREEEQYF,TGTGCCAGCAGCTCCCATAGCGGGAGGGAAGAAGAGCAGTACTTC
.,.,TRBJ2-3,TRBV9,CASSPTGDPDTQYF,TGTGCCAGCAGCCCCACGGGAGATCCCGATACGCAGTATTTT
.,.,TRBJ1-2,TRBV11-1,CASSTRRDGDYGYTF,TGTGCCAGCAGCACCCGGCGGGACGGCGACTATGGCTACACCTTC
.,TRBD2,TRBJ2-1,TRBV18,CASSPRGAGGFHNEQFF,TGTGCCAGCTCACCCCGAGGGGCGGGAGGGTTCCACAATGAGCAGTTCTTC
.,TRBD1,TRBJ2-3,TRBV29-1,CSVNRPGQGTDTQYF,TGCAGCGTGAATCGTCCGGGACAGGGAACAGATACGCAGTATTTT
.,TRBD2,TRBJ2-7,TRBV9,CASSVGAGDYEQYF,TGTGCCAGCAGCGTAGGAGCGGGGGACTACGAGCAGTACTTC
.,TRBD2,TRBJ2-1,TRBV2,CASSPGLAGAGSYNEQFF,TGTGCCAGCAGTCCGGGACTAGCGGGAGCAGGGTCATACAATGAGCAGTTCTTC
.,TRBD1,TRBJ1-2,TRBV27,CASKSSGTGGFGYTF,TGTGCCAGCAAGTCCAGCGGGACAGGGGGCTTTGGCTACACCTTC
.,.,TRBJ1-1,TRBV7-8,CASSLGQGYTEAFF,TGTGCCAGCAGCTTAGGCCAGGGTTACACTGAAGCTTTCTTT
.,TRBD1,TRBJ1-2,TRBV28,CASSLAAGTANYGYTF,TGTGCCAGCAGTTTAGCTGCCGGGACAGCTAACTATGGCTACACCTTC
.,TRBD2,TRBJ2-3,TRBV5-1,CASSLTGGGSDTQYF,TGCGCCAGCAGCTTGACGGGGGGGGGATCAGATACGCAGTATTTT
.,TRBD2,TRBJ2-1,TRBV6-5,CASSRTSGANEQFF,TGTGCCAGCAGTAGGACTAGCGGGGCCAATGAGCAGTTCTTC
.,.,TRBJ1-1,TRBV7-9,CASSLLGGRMNTEAFF,TGTGCCAGCAGCTTATTAGGGGGTAGGATGAACACTGAAGCTTTCTTT
.,.,TRBJ1-3,TRBV11-2,CASSLAYSRLGTIYF,TGTGCCAGCAGCTTAGCATACAGCAGGCTTGGGACCATATATTTT
few,.,TRBJ2-3,TRBV11-2,CASSFRSSGTASTDTQYF,TGTGCCAGCAGCTTCCGTTCGTCTGGGACTGCAAGCACAGATACGCAGTATTTT
.,.,TRBJ2-7,TRBV10-1,CASSDSIYEQYF,TGCGCCAGCAGTGACTCTATTTACGAGCAGTACTTC
.,.,TRBJ1-4,TRBV21-1,CASSNGGLGGIKLFF,TGTGCCAGCAGCAACGGGGGTCTAGGTGGCATAAAACTGTTTTTT
.,TRBD1,TRBJ1-2,TRBV14,CASRKMGTGGNYGYTF,TGTGCCAGCAGGAAGATGGGGACAGGGGGAAACTATGGCTACACCTTC
few,TRBD1,TRBJ2-7,TRBV2,CASREDRRREQYF,TGTGCCAGCAGGGAGGACAGGAGACGGGAGCAGTACTTC
.,.,TRBJ1-5,TRBV7-6,CASSNPPVEGLNQPQHF,TGTGCCAGCAGCAACCCCCCGGTAGAGGGTCTCAATCAGCCCCAGCATTTT
.,.,TRBJ2-2,TRBV2,CASRGRYTGELFF,TGTGCCAGCAGGGGCAGGTACACCGGGGAGCTGTTTTTT
.,.,TRBJ1-2,TRBV27,CASRTTANYGYTF,TGTGCCAGCAGAACCACAGCTAACTATGGCTACACCTTC
.,.,TRBJ1-2,TRBV6-1,CASNRDFLGYTF,TGTGCCAGCAACCGGGACTTCTTGGGCTACACCTTC
few,.,TRBJ2-7,TRBV5-1,CASSIEDDSYEQYF,TGCGCCAGCAGCATAGAGGATGATTCCTACGAGCAGTACTTC
.,TRBD1,TRBJ2-7,TRBV25-1,CASSGGQGYEQYF,TGTGCCAGCAGTGGGGGACAGGGCTACGAGCAGTACTTC
.,TRBD2,TRBJ2-5,TRBV10-1,CASRRGLADQETQYF,TGCGCCAGCAGGAGGGGACTAGCGGACCAAGAGACCCAGTACTTC
.,TRBD1,TRBJ2-5,TRBV10-3,CAIKPGQGQQETQYF,TGTGCCATCAAGCCGGGACAGGGACAACAAGAGACCCAGTACTTC
.,TRBD1,TRBJ2-1,TRBV5-1,CASSLEGQGTSEQFF,TGCGCCAGCAGCTTGGAGGGACAGGGGACGAGTGAGCAGTTCTTC
.,.,TRBJ2-7,TRBV9,CASSVSTGGPYEQYF,TGTGCCAGCAGCGTATCTACAGGAGGGCCCTACGAGCAGTACTTC
.,.,TRBJ2-5,TRBV5-1,CASSTATTTQETQYF,TGCGCCAGCAGCACCGCAACGACAACCCAAGAGACCCAGTACTTC
.,.,TRBJ1-2,TRBV6-6,CASSPQGEFGYTF,TGTGCCAGCAGCCCACAGGGAGAGTTTGGCTACACCTTC
.,.,TRBJ2-3,TRBV7-2,CASSLGVSDTQYF,TGTGCCAGCAGCCTCGGGGTTTCAGATACGCAGTATTTT
.,TRBD1,TRBJ2-1,TRBV5-6,CASSSSGTGLREQFF,TGTGCCAGCAGCTCATCCGGGACAGGCCTCAGGGAGCAGTTCTTC
once,.,TRBJ2-7,TRBV5-1,CASSLDMPAGQYF,TGCGCCAGCAGCTTGGACATGCCCGCAGGGCAGTACTTC
.,TRBD1,TRBJ1-2,TRBV6-1,CASSEAPGQLYGYTF,TGTGCCAGCAGTGAAGCACCGGGACAGCTCTATGGCTACACCTTC
.,.,TRBJ1-3,TRBV30,CAWATINSGNTIYF,TGTGCCTGGGCGACAATAAACTCTGGAAACACCATATATTTT
.,TRBD1,TRBJ1-1,TRBV10-3,CAINGQVNTEAFF,TGTGCCATCAACGGACAGGTGAACACTGAAGCTTTCTTT
once,.,TRBJ2-2,TRBV13,CASSRNRAPTGELFF,TGTGCCAGCAGCCGAAACAGGGCTCCAACCGGGGAGCTGTTTTTT